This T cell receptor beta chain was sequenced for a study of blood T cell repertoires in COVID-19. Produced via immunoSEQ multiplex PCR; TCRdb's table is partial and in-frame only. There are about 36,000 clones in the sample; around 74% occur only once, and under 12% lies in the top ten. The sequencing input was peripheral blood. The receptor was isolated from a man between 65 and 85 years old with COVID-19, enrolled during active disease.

The CDR3: CASSSDMNTEAFF. The CDR3 coding sequence is TGTGCCAGCAGCTCAGACATGAACACTGAAGCTTTCTTT. The chain employs TRBV11-2 and TRBJ1-1; D gene uncertain. V was trimmed by 4 bases and J by 0 bases, leaving 6 bases between them. CDR3 length: 13 residues. Germline V gene lookup returns CDR1 SGHAT and CDR2 FQNNGV.